The next 28 T cell receptor beta chains were all read from a single sample in a study of CDR3 diversity in severe acne. TCRdb re-called the PCR reads through MiXCR, storing one row per CDR3 protein. Here the sample spans roughly 79,000 distinct CDR3 sequences, about 53% being singletons. Sequences were obtained from blood. All receptors derive from a male donor with severe acne vulgaris.

The CDR3 bases are TGCAGTGCTAGAGCAAAGGTCGGAGGGGCCACCGGGGAGCTGTTTTTT. Residues: CSARAKVGGATGELFF. This chain joins TRBV20-1 and TRBJ2-2; maybe TRBD2 (6 bases). The V gene's germline CDR1 is DFQATT and CDR2 SNEGSKA (reference sequence). V lost 1 base and J 4 bases, leaving 16 bases between the germline ends. The CDR3 length is 16 residues.

This clonotype came up a few times. This chain links TRBV12-5 with TRBJ2-6; 10 bases match TRBD1. Trimming at V came to 6 bases and at J to 0 bases, leaving 5 bases not matched to a gene. The CDR3 covers 17 residues. Germline V CDR1 and CDR2: LGHNT, FRNRAP. In DNA form, the CDR3 reads TGTGCTAGTGGCCTGGACAGGGGGGCCTCTGGGGCCAACGTCCTGACTTTC. It translates to CASGLDRGASGANVLTF.

This rearrangement joins TRBV12-3 or TRBV12-4 to TRBJ1-2; a possible D gene is TRBD1 (5 bases). The CDR3 spans 14 residues. V gave up 1 base and J gave up 4 bases, with 10 bases separating them. The CDR3 spells CASSLVQGTYGYTF. The CDR3, as DNA: TGTGCCAGCAGTTTAGTCCAGGGTACCTATGGCTACACCTTC.

This chain connects TRBV7-9 to TRBJ1-1; no definite D call. The CDR3 extends over 13 amino acids. Germline V lookup: CDR1 SEHNR, CDR2 FQNEAQ (reference sequence). V dropped 3 bases and J dropped 5 bases, with 10 bases sitting between them. The CDR3 DNA follows: TGTGCCAGCAGCTTGGGAGCGGGGACTGAAGCTTTCTTT. Translation gives CASSLGAGTEAFF.

The chain recombines TRBV2 with TRBJ2-7; TRBD2 matches at 7 bases. The germline V gene encodes CDR1 SNHLY and CDR2 FYNNEI. Germline trimming cut 7 bases from V and 2 bases from J; bases unmatched to any gene: 8. The CDR3 has 14 amino acids. The CDR3 loop is CASTSSSGPYEQYF. The DNA of the CDR3 is TGTGCCAGCACCTCATCTAGCGGACCCTACGAGCAGTACTTC.

The rearrangement joins TRBV24-1 to TRBJ1-5; no definite D call. The germline V and J ends were trimmed by 0 bases and 9 bases, with 5 bases remaining between them. Germline V gene data show CDR1 as KGHDR and CDR2 as SFDVKD. CDR3 length: 12 amino acids. CDR3 protein: CATSDLFGPQHF. In nucleotides, the CDR3 is TGTGCCACCAGTGATTTGTTTGGGCCCCAGCATTTT.

This clonotype was seen a handful of times. The rearrangement uses TRBV29-1 and TRBJ1-2; D is possibly TRBD1 (5 bases). The CDR3 is made up of 13 amino acids. V lost 3 bases to trimming and J lost 0 bases, with 8 bases between them. The germline gives CDR1 SQVTM, CDR2 ANQGSEA. CDR3 in amino acids: CSVEPRANYGYTF. The CDR3 DNA reads as TGCAGCGTTGAGCCCAGGGCTAACTATGGCTACACCTTC.

The sample holds a few counts of this clonotype. V gene TRBV4-1 combines with J gene TRBJ1-1; D gene uncertain. This CDR3 comprises 13 residues. CDR1 is MGHRA and CDR2 is YSYEKL in the germline V gene. The germline V and J ends were trimmed by 5 bases and 2 bases, with 9 bases remaining between them. The CDR3 coding sequence is TGCGCCAGCAGCGGCGGAGCCAACACTGAAGCTTTCTTT. Translating gives CASSGGANTEAFF.

The rearrangement links TRBV11-2 to TRBJ1-4; D is unclear. V was pared by 1 base and J by 0 bases, with 6 bases between. Looked up from germline, CDR1 is SGHAT and CDR2 is FQNNGV. This CDR3 is built from 15 residues. The CDR3 coding sequence is TGTGCCAGCAGCTTAGGGGTCCCAACTAATGAAAAACTGTTTTTT. It codes for CASSLGVPTNEKLFF.

This clonotype was seen at least ten times. The CDR3 DNA reads as TGTGCCAGCAACCAGGCACTGGGCGGGGAGACCCAGTACTTC. Translating it yields CASNQALGGETQYF. The chain joins TRBV9 to TRBJ2-5; weak D call: TRBD2 (5 bases). The CDR3 sequence is 14 residues long. Per the germline V gene, CDR1 is SGDLS and CDR2 is YYNGEE. V lost 6 bases, J lost 5 bases, and 17 bases lay in between.

This clonotype was found many times. The V and J genes are TRBV19 and TRBJ2-1; a possible D gene is TRBD2 (6 bases). The CDR3 is made up of 20 amino acids. CDR1 and CDR2 from the germline V gene are LNHDA and SQIVND (reference sequence). V lost 0 bases and J lost 2, with 23 bases in between. The CDR3 sequence is CASSIDDGRSYSGAYNEQFF. The CDR3 DNA sequence: TGTGCCAGTAGTATAGATGACGGACGAAGTTATAGCGGAGCCTACAATGAGCAGTTCTTC.

This clonotype was recorded many times. This sequence joins TRBV12-3 or TRBV12-4 and TRBJ1-1; 7 bases align to TRBD1. The junction had 8 bases not matched to a gene; V was cut back by 7 bases and J by 6 bases. There are 13 residues in the CDR3. The CDR3 spells CASNGDSLPEAFF. In DNA form, the CDR3 reads TGTGCCAGCAATGGGGACAGTCTTCCTGAAGCTTTCTTT.

This sequence joins TRBV29-1 and TRBJ2-5; TRBD2 might be the D (5 bases). CDR3 length equals 12 residues. Looked up from germline, CDR1 is SQVTM and CDR2 is ANQGSEA. Trimming left V 1 base short and J 5 bases short, with 8 bases between. CDR3 bases: TGCAGCGTTGAAGGGACTCGGGAGACCCAGTACTTC. It codes for CSVEGTRETQYF.

The J gene is TRBJ2-7, the V gene TRBV9; TRBD2 matches 10 bases. The V segment lost 0 bases and the J segment 5 bases; nucleotides outside the gene matches: 8. CDR1 is SGDLS and CDR2 is YYNGEE in the germline V gene. This CDR3 contains 16 residues. The CDR3: CASSVVGLAGVDEQYF. The DNA for the CDR3 is TGTGCCAGCAGCGTAGTAGGCCTAGCGGGAGTCGACGAGCAGTACTTC.

This rearrangement joins TRBV19 to TRBJ1-5; maybe TRBD1 (6 bases). Trimming took 7 bases from V and 2 from J, leaving 12 bases between them. The V gene's germline CDR1 is LNHDA and CDR2 SQIVND (reference sequence). This CDR3 comprises 14 residues. CDR3 in DNA: TGTGCCAGTAAACGGGGGCAGGGCAATCAGCCCCAGCATTTT. Encoded protein: CASKRGQGNQPQHF.

With regard to this clonotype: The junction does not match germline at one end; this may be a read error. The J gene is TRBJ2-7, the V gene TRBV10-3, with 8 bases aligning to TRBD2. This CDR3 has 13 amino acids. Germline assignment: CDR1 ENHRY and CDR2 SYGVKD. CDR3 DNA: TGTGCCAGCAGTTGGCGGGGGGCGGGCGAGCAGTACTTC. This gives the protein CASSWRGAGEQYF.

There are many counts of this clonotype. The V and J genes are TRBV20-1 and TRBJ1-4; no definite D call. The CDR3 sequence is 12 residues long. V was clipped by 6 bases and J by 0 bases, with 5 bases between them. Per the germline V gene, CDR1 is DFQATT and CDR2 is SNEGSKA (reference sequence). The CDR3 DNA sequence: TGCAGTGCCTATGCAACTAATGAAAAACTGTTTTTT. It specifies CSAYATNEKLFF.

In its sample, this clonotype was seen many times. This chain joins TRBV27 and TRBJ2-3; possibly TRBD2 for D (6 bases). Germline lookup yields CDR1 MNHEY and CDR2 SMNVEV (reference sequence). This CDR3 spans 16 amino acids. Deletions cut 6 bases from V and 2 bases from J, with 18 bases between. The CDR3 here is CASSPGAGGYTDTQYF. CDR3 in DNA: TGTGCCAGCAGCCCTGGGGCCGGGGGTTACACAGATACGCAGTATTTT.

Concerning this clonotype itself: The junction departs from germline at one end; a sequencing error may be responsible. The V gene is TRBV7-4, the J gene TRBJ1-5, with D perhaps TRBD1 (5 bases). CDR3 size: 16 residues. The germline V gene has CDR1 SGHVT and CDR2 SQSDAQ. The CDR3 DNA is TGTGCCGGCAGCTTAGGAGGGCAGGGAGGGTATCAGCCCCGGCATTTT. It codes for CAGSLGGQGGYQPRHF.

This clonotype was detected ten times or more. This chain uses TRBV2 with TRBJ2-2; D is uncertain. V was shortened by 8 bases and J by 5 bases, with 15 bases between the two germline ends. The length of the CDR3 is 14 residues. Germline V gives CDR1 SNHLY, CDR2 FYNNEI. The CDR3 loop reads CASSSTPGTGELFF. DNA for the CDR3: TGTGCCAGCTCCTCGACGCCAGGAACCGGGGAGCTGTTTTTT.

The chain couples TRBV5-4 to TRBJ2-5; either TRBD1 or TRBD2 may fit D (6 bases each). V lost 4 bases and J 5 bases, leaving 18 bases between the germline ends. The CDR3 extends over 15 amino acids. Germline V gives CDR1 SGHNT, CDR2 YYREEE (reference sequence). CDR3 in amino acids: CASSQVKGGEETQYF. CDR3 DNA: TGTGCCAGCAGCCAAGTAAAGGGGGGAGAGGAGACCCAGTACTTC. Using reference TRBV5-4 and TRBJ2-5 for the parts outside the CDR3, the full variable domain is ETGVTQSPTHLIKTRGQQVTLRCSSQSGHNTVSWYQQALGQGPQFIFQYYREEENGRGNFPPRFSGLQFPNYSSELNVNALELDDSALYLCASSQVKGGEETQYFGPGTRLLVL.

This clonotype was observed a few times. This chain uses TRBV11-2 with TRBJ2-3, with 11 bases fitting TRBD2. V was clipped by 3 bases and J by 1 base; unmatched bases: 3. The CDR3 has 16 amino acids. Per the germline V gene, CDR1 is SGHAT and CDR2 is FQNNGV. CDR3 residues: CASSFLTSGGTDTQYF. As DNA, the CDR3 is TGTGCCAGCAGCTTCTTGACTAGCGGGGGCACAGATACGCAGTATTTT. Full variable domain (missing parts from reference TRBV11-2 and TRBJ2-3): EAGVAQSPRYKIIEKRQSVAFWCNPISGHATLYWYQQILGQGPKLLIQFQNNGVVDDSQLPKDRFSAERLKGVDSTLKIQPAKLEDSAVYLCASSFLTSGGTDTQYFGPGTRLTVL.

The table lists this clonotype with many counts. The chain links TRBV7-2 to TRBJ2-3, with a weak D call TRBD1 (6 bases). The CDR3 is 14 residues long. Germline CDR1 and CDR2: SGHTA and FQGNSA. The V gene lost 1 base and the J gene lost 6 bases, with 11 bases spanning the gap. As DNA, the CDR3 is TGTGCCAGCAGCTTAGGGGGGCTCGGGGATACGCAGTATTTT. This sequence encodes CASSLGGLGDTQYF.

This clonotype was detected a few times. The DNA for the CDR3 is TGTGCCAGCAGTTACATAACTCAACGAAATCAGCCCCAGCATTTT. Encoded protein: CASSYITQRNQPQHF. This sequence joins TRBV6-6 and TRBJ1-5; the D is unclear. Looked up from germline, CDR1 is MNHNY and CDR2 is SVGAGI (reference sequence). Trimming removed 2 bases from V and 4 bases from J, with 12 bases in between. The CDR3 contains 15 residues.

The gene calls are TRBV12-3 or TRBV12-4 and TRBJ2-1; TRBD1 agrees at 8 bases. The CDR3 is made up of 18 amino acids. J gave up 6 bases and V 4 bases, and 17 bases lay outside the gene matches. The CDR3 nucleotides read TGTGCCAGCAGTTATACCTCCGGGACAGGAACTCAGACCAATGAGCAGTTCTTC. Its translation is CASSYTSGTGTQTNEQFF.

This chain uses TRBV7-3 with TRBJ1-2; D remains ambiguous. Germline V lookup: CDR1 SGHTA, CDR2 FQGTGA. The CDR3 extends over 17 amino acids. V shed 0 bases and J shed 6 bases, with 20 bases lying between them. This CDR3 is CASSLTGEPKEAHGYTF. As DNA, the CDR3 is TGTGCCAGCAGCTTAACCGGGGAGCCCAAGGAGGCACATGGCTACACCTTC.

In the case of this clonotype: Since a much larger clone is just one base distant, this may be a read error. The missing conserved phenylalanine or tryptophan at the end of this CDR3 makes a read error likely. The rearrangement joins TRBV20-1 to TRBJ1-5, with D possibly being TRBD1 (5 bases). CDR1 and CDR2 (germline): DFQATT, SNEGSKA (reference sequence). V lost 2 bases to trimming and J lost 5 bases, with 16 bases between them. The CDR3 contains 15 residues. This CDR3 is CSARTPAGMDQPQHL. The CDR3 DNA sequence: TGCAGTGCTAGAACCCCGGCAGGGATGGATCAGCCCCAGCATCTT.

This chain joins TRBV3-2 and TRBJ2-1; TRBD2, the D gene given by the table, was not confirmed from the DNA. TRBV3-2 is flagged as a pseudogene. This CDR3 region has 15 residues. This chain's CDR3 is CASSQESLAGGRVFF. CDR3 bases: TGTGCCAGCAGCCAAGAATCCCTAGCGGGAGGGCGGGTGTTCTTC.